A single sample is the source of the 23 T cell receptor beta chains below, sequenced in a study of shared clonotypes between healthy human individuals. Assay used: immunoSEQ multiplex PCR; TCRdb lists only in-frame clones, some missing. The sample consists of roughly 1,600,000 clones, about 98.5% of them appearing once. The sample was naive CD4+ T cells sorted from blood. Subset in this sample: CD45RA+ positively selected. These receptors all stem from a man aged 25-45 years in good health.

This clone was seen just once. The CDR3 sequence is CASSVEARAGGSYGYTF. The DNA of the CDR3 is TGTGCCAGCAGCGTAGAAGCAAGGGCAGGGGGTAGCTATGGCTACACCTTC. The rearrangement joins TRBV9 to TRBJ1-2; TRBD1 matches 7 bases. Germline lookup yields CDR1 SGDLS and CDR2 YYNGEE. The CDR3 covers 17 residues. J gave up 4 bases and V 0 bases, and 12 bases lay outside the gene matches.

The chain uses TRBV27 and TRBJ2-7; a possible D gene is TRBD1 (6 bases). CDR3 size: 14 residues. Germline loops: CDR1 MNHEY, CDR2 SMNVEV (reference sequence). The V and J ends lost 6 bases and 1 base respectively, with 13 bases between them. In nucleotides, the CDR3 is TGTGCCAGCAGACTACAGGGTATATCCTACGAGCAGTACTTC. Encoded protein: CASRLQGISYEQYF.

This chain links TRBV28 with TRBJ2-7, with D perhaps given as TRBD1 or TRBD2 (5 bases each). Germline assignment: CDR1 MDHEN and CDR2 SYDVKM. V was clipped by 6 bases and J by 2 bases, with 14 bases between them. The CDR3 is made up of 14 amino acids. This chain's CDR3 is CASRSWDGTYEQYF. The CDR3 nucleotides read TGTGCCAGCAGGTCATGGGACGGAACCTACGAGCAGTACTTC. The full variable domain, rest sourced from reference TRBV28 and TRBJ2-7, is DVKVTQSSRYLVKRTGEKVFLECVQDMDHENMFWYRQDPGLGLRLIYFSYDVKMKEKGDIPEGYSVSREKKERFSLILESASTNQTSMYLCASRSWDGTYEQYFGPGTRLTVT.

This clone was seen a few times. This sample also contains other DNA sequences that code for the same CDR3. The chain carries TRBV7-9 and TRBJ2-3, with D hard to call. The CDR3 is 13 amino acids. The germline V gene has CDR1 SEHNR and CDR2 FQNEAQ (reference sequence). With 1 base removed from V and 2 bases from J, the gap between germline ends came to 4 bases. For the CDR3, the DNA is TGTGCCAGCAGCTTAGGGCCCACAGATACGCAGTATTTT. Amino acid sequence: CASSLGPTDTQYF.

On this clone: Other nucleotide sequences from this sample produce the same CDR3. The rearrangement uses TRBV7-2 and TRBJ2-7; 9 bases line up with TRBD2. Losses at the gene ends were 5 bases for V and 0 bases for J; bases not matched to a gene: 5. From germline, CDR1 is SGHTA and CDR2 FQGNSA. The CDR3 contains 15 residues. CDR3 nucleotide sequence: TGTGCCAGCAGCCCTAGCGGGGCCGTCTCCTACGAGCAGTACTTC. Translated, it gives CASSPSGAVSYEQYF.

The chain carries TRBV19 and TRBJ2-1; 7 nucleotides align to TRBD1. The CDR3 consists of 15 residues. Germline assignment: CDR1 LNHDA and CDR2 SQIVND (reference sequence). J gave up 4 bases and V 4 bases, and 7 bases lay outside the gene matches. In nucleotides, the CDR3 is TGTGCCAGTAGTACAACGGGACAGAAGTACAATGAGCAGTTCTTC. Translated, it gives CASSTTGQKYNEQFF.

This sequence joins TRBV5-3 and TRBJ1-1; D uncertain. TRBV5-3 is designated an ORF whose function remains uncertain. The CDR3 length is 16 residues. Trimming removed 2 bases from V and 0 bases from J, with 14 bases in between. The DNA of the CDR3 is TGTGCCAGAAGCTTAAAGGTGGGATCGATGAACACTGAAGCTTTCTTT. As protein: CARSLKVGSMNTEAFF.

V gene TRBV28 combines with J gene TRBJ2-7, with 8 nucleotides matching TRBD1. In germline, CDR1 is MDHEN, CDR2 SYDVKM. V trimming: 3 bases; J trimming: 2 bases; junction bases outside the gene matches: 9. The CDR3 is 16 residues long. CDR3 sequence: CASSFHQGALTYEQYF. The CDR3 coding sequence is TGTGCCAGCAGTTTTCATCAGGGGGCGCTAACCTACGAGCAGTACTTC.

The genes are TRBV9 and TRBJ2-2, with D possibly being TRBD1 (5 bases). Germline-derived CDR1 and CDR2 are SGDLS and YYNGEE. The CDR3 is 15 amino acids. Trimming shortened V by 0 bases and J by 8 bases, and 14 bases separated the two germline ends. CDR3 region: CASSVAGAALGELFF. CDR3 DNA sequence: TGTGCCAGCAGCGTAGCTGGGGCGGCCTTGGGGGAGCTGTTTTTT.

The J gene is TRBJ2-7, the V gene TRBV7-9; D is unresolved. Between the trimmed V and J ends, which lost 2 bases and 3 bases, there was a span of 8 bases. The CDR3 contains 13 residues. CDR1 and CDR2 from the germline V gene are SEHNR and FQNEAQ (reference sequence). The CDR3 DNA sequence: TGTGCCAGCAGCTTACAGCCGATCTACGAGCAGTACTTC. Encoded protein: CASSLQPIYEQYF.

The chain combines TRBV5-4 with TRBJ2-1; D unresolved. Deletions cut 1 base from V and 6 bases from J, with 14 bases between. Germline V gives CDR1 SGHNT, CDR2 YYREEE (reference sequence). CDR3 length: 15 amino acids. CDR3 DNA sequence: TGTGCCAGCAGCTTGTTAGCCACCGCCTTCAATGAGCAGTTCTTC. It translates to CASSLLATAFNEQFF.

CDR3: CASSWTSEPSYNEQFF. DNA for the CDR3: TGTGCCAGCAGTTGGACTAGCGAGCCCTCCTACAATGAGCAGTTCTTC. This chain joins TRBV6-5 and TRBJ2-1, with 9 bases identical to TRBD2. J gave up 0 bases and V 4 bases, and 4 bases lay outside the gene matches. The CDR3 runs 16 residues. CDR1 is MNHEY, CDR2 SVGAGI, per germline.

In DNA form, the CDR3 reads TGTGCCAGCAGCGTAGCCGTAACTGGAAACACCATATATTTT. It translates to CASSVAVTGNTIYF. The gene calls are TRBV9 and TRBJ1-3; D unresolved. This CDR3 is built from 14 residues. Per the germline V gene, CDR1 is SGDLS and CDR2 is YYNGEE. The V end lost 0 bases, the J end lost 2 bases, and 6 bases lay between the germline ends.

The chain employs TRBV29-1 and TRBJ2-7; 7 nucleotides agree with TRBD2. Germline assignment: CDR1 SQVTM and CDR2 ANQGSEA. This CDR3 contains 14 residues. V dropped 6 bases and J dropped 7; count of bases not matched to a gene: 15. The chain's CDR3 is CSVGTILTTSEQYF. DNA of the CDR3: TGCAGCGTCGGGACTATTCTCACTACGAGTGAGCAGTACTTC.

This clone was detected only once. The J gene is TRBJ2-7, the V gene TRBV7-9; D possibly matches TRBD1 or TRBD2 (5 bases each). V gave up 4 bases and J gave up 0 bases, with 13 bases separating them. Germline lookup yields CDR1 SEHNR and CDR2 FQNEAQ (reference sequence). The CDR3 sequence is 15 residues long. CDR3 in amino acids: CASSSFSGHSYEQYF. CDR3 nucleotides: TGTGCCAGCAGCTCCTTTTCGGGGCACTCCTACGAGCAGTACTTC.

This clone occurred once. The CDR3 DNA is TGTGCCAGCAGCTCTCACAGGGGGGGAGGCACTGAAGCTTTCTTT. Translated: CASSSHRGGGTEAFF. The rearrangement joins TRBV11-2 to TRBJ1-1; 8 positions agree with TRBD1. With V trimmed by 4 bases and J by 4 bases, 8 bases remained unmatched. The V gene's germline CDR1 is SGHAT and CDR2 FQNNGV. The CDR3 loop spans 15 amino acids.

This rearrangement joins TRBV6-1 to TRBJ2-6; D uncertain. The CDR3 length is 15 residues. Deletions cut 6 bases from V and 0 bases from J, with 9 bases between. The germline gives CDR1 MNHNS, CDR2 SASEGT. CDR3 bases: TGTGCCAGCAGCCCAAATCACTCTGGGGCCAACGTCCTGACTTTC. It specifies CASSPNHSGANVLTF.

V usage is TRBV25-1 and J usage is TRBJ2-7, with D perhaps matching TRBD2 (6 bases). CDR1 and CDR2 from the germline V gene are MGHDK and SYGVNS. Trimming pared 7 bases from V and 4 bases from J, leaving 17 bases between. The CDR3 runs 14 residues. The CDR3 DNA reads TGTGCCAGCACCTCGGGACTGGAGGGTTACGAGCAGTACTTC. This translates into CASTSGLEGYEQYF.

The genes are TRBV28 and TRBJ2-2, with a possible D match to TRBD1 (6 bases). Germline V gene lookup returns CDR1 MDHEN and CDR2 SYDVKM. This CDR3 is 15 amino acids long. Trimming removed 9 bases at V and 6 bases at J, with 20 bases between. DNA for the CDR3: TGTGCCAGTCTCCGAGAAACAGGGATCGCCGGGGAGCTGTTTTTT. Translated, it gives CASLRETGIAGELFF.

The V and J genes are TRBV5-1 and TRBJ1-5, with D unresolved. V was pared by 7 bases and J by 4 bases, with 12 bases between. CDR1 and CDR2 from the germline V gene are SGHRS and YFSETQ. The CDR3 consists of 13 residues. The CDR3 DNA reads as TGCGCCAGCTGCCAGAGCCCTAATCAGCCCCAGCATTTT. It specifies CASCQSPNQPQHF. Supplemented by reference TRBV5-1 and TRBJ1-5, the full variable domain reads KAGVTQTPRYLIKTRGQQVTLSCSPISGHRSVSWYQQTPGQGLQFLFEYFSETQRNKGNFPGRFSGRQFSNSRSEMNVSTLELGDSALYLCASCQSPNQPQHFGDGTRLSIL.

The J gene is TRBJ2-2, the V gene TRBV27; D may be TRBD2 (6 bases). Per germline, CDR1 MNHEY and CDR2 SMNVEV (reference sequence). Trimming stripped 3 bases from V and 0 bases from J, with 11 bases between. This CDR3 contains 16 residues. CDR3 amino acids: CASSFRRGTNTGELFF. For the CDR3, the DNA is TGTGCCAGCAGTTTCCGGCGGGGAACGAACACCGGGGAGCTGTTTTTT.

This clone was counted a single time. The rearrangement uses TRBV7-2 and TRBJ1-1, with D possibly TRBD1 on 6 matching bases. This CDR3 is 13 amino acids long. Germline-derived CDR1 and CDR2 are SGHTA and FQGNSA. Trimming took off 8 bases at V and 1 base at J, with 11 bases between the two ends. The chain's CDR3 is CASRQVGNTEAFF. As DNA, the CDR3 is TGTGCCAGCCGACAGGTGGGGAACACTGAAGCTTTCTTT.

Comment on this clone: The junction departs from germline at one end; a sequencing error may be responsible. Other DNA sequences in the sample encode the same CDR3. The rearrangement links TRBV7-9 to TRBJ2-1, with 12 bases that match TRBD2. The CDR3 length is 15 residues. Per germline, CDR1 SEHNR and CDR2 FQNEAQ (reference sequence). CDR3 loop: CASSLAGGANNEQFF. In DNA form, the CDR3 reads TGTGCCAGCAGCCTAGCGGGAGGGGCTAACAATGAGCAGTTCTTC.